The 29 T cell receptor beta chains below come from one sample, sequenced in a study of OX40 agonist ivuxolimab in advanced cancers. Profiled with immunoSEQ multiplex PCR; TCRdb holds only in-frame clones, not every one. Counted here are roughly 49,000 clones, about 80% occurring once; the ten biggest clones make up more than 2.5%. The material was CD4+ or CD8+ T cells sorted from blood, obtained in a trial of the OX40 agonist ivuxolimab. These receptors were obtained from an adult with an advanced solid tumor such as melanoma, head and neck, liver or kidney cancer.

The chain links TRBV18 to TRBJ2-7; 7 positions match TRBD2. The CDR3 is 12 residues long. The germline CDR1 and CDR2 sequences are KGHSH and LQKENI. With 3 bases clipped from V and 7 bases from J, the junction kept 3 bases outside the gene matches. As DNA, the CDR3 is TGTGCCAGCTCACCGGGGGGGGGTGAGCAGTACTTC. Protein: CASSPGGGEQYF. Filled out from reference TRBV18 and TRBJ2-7, the complete variable domain reads NAGVMQNPRHLVRRRGQEARLRCSPMKGHSHVYWYRQLPEEGLKFMVYLQKENIIDESGMPKERFSAEFPKEGPSILRIQQVVRGDSAAYFCASSPGGGEQYFGPGTRLTVT.

The chain joins TRBV6-6 to TRBJ1-6, with D maybe TRBD1 (6 bases). V dropped 2 bases and J dropped 7 bases, with 12 bases sitting between them. This CDR3 has 15 amino acids. The germline V gene encodes CDR1 MNHNY and CDR2 SVGAGI (reference sequence). Here the CDR3 DNA reads TGTGCCAGCAGTTACGGGGGGCAAGAGAATTCACCCCTCCACTTT. It codes for CASSYGGQENSPLHF.

The chain links TRBV6-1 to TRBJ2-7; TRBD1 aligns across 7 bases. CDR1 and CDR2 (germline): MNHNS, SASEGT. The trim removed 7 bases at V and 4 bases at J, leaving 7 bases unmatched. The CDR3 is 13 amino acids. CDR3 residues: CASTRTTGYEQYF. CDR3 nucleotides: TGTGCCAGCACAAGAACGACAGGGTACGAGCAGTACTTC.

This rearrangement joins TRBV25-1 to TRBJ2-1; 7 bases align to TRBD1. Germline lookup yields CDR1 MGHDK and CDR2 SYGVNS. There are 17 residues in the CDR3. Germline trimming cut 6 bases from V and 2 bases from J; bases unmatched to any gene: 13. The DNA for the CDR3 is TGTGCCAGCAGCCCAGGACAGGCAAAACTTCCCTACAATGAGCAGTTCTTC. It specifies CASSPGQAKLPYNEQFF.

The chain combines TRBV7-9 with TRBJ1-2, with 7 bases identical to TRBD1. Germline loops: CDR1 SEHNR, CDR2 FQNEAQ (reference sequence). This CDR3 is built from 14 residues. Trimming removed 3 bases from V and 5 bases from J; junction bases left unmatched: 6. The CDR3 protein is CASSLEGAHYGYTF. The CDR3 region has the DNA TGTGCCAGCAGCTTGGAGGGGGCGCATTATGGCTACACCTTC. Drawing the rest from reference TRBV7-9 and TRBJ1-2, the complete variable domain is DTGVSQNPRHKITKRGQNVTFRCDPISEHNRLYWYRQTLGQGPEFLTYFQNEAQLEKSRLLSDRFSAERPKGSFSTLEIQRTEQGDSAMYLCASSLEGAHYGYTFGSGTRLTVV.

The chain joins TRBV14 to TRBJ2-1; D ambiguous. Per the germline V gene, CDR1 is SGHDN and CDR2 is FVKESK. The CDR3 is made up of 16 amino acids. The V and J ends lost 1 base and 4 bases respectively, with 14 bases between them. The DNA of the CDR3 is TGTGCCAGCAGCCAAGCCATCGGCATGCAGTACAATGAGCAGTTCTTC. This translates into CASSQAIGMQYNEQFF.

In its sample, this clone was seen a few times. The V and J genes are TRBV9 and TRBJ1-2; D is unclear. The germline CDR1 and CDR2 sequences are SGDLS and YYNGEE. V was clipped by 0 bases and J by 4 bases, with 13 bases between them. The CDR3 is 15 amino acids. The CDR3 loop is CASSVAQTSPYGYTF. The CDR3 DNA sequence: TGTGCCAGCAGCGTAGCCCAAACCTCCCCCTATGGCTACACCTTC.

V is TRBV29-1 and J is TRBJ1-1, with unresolved D. CDR3 size: 11 residues. Germline V gene lookup returns CDR1 SQVTM and CDR2 ANQGSEA. The germline V and J ends were trimmed by 5 bases and 2 bases, with 6 bases remaining between them. The DNA for the CDR3 is TGCAGCGTTTCCGATAACACTGAAGCTTTCTTT. Translating it yields CSVSDNTEAFF. The full variable domain, in which reference TRBV29-1 and TRBJ1-1 provide the parts outside the CDR3, is SAVISQKPSRDICQRGTSLTIQCQVDSQVTMMFWYRQQPGQSLTLIATANQGSEATYESGFVIDKFPISRPNLTFSTLTVSNMSPEDSSIYLCSVSDNTEAFFGQGTRLTVV.

The genes are TRBV5-1 and TRBJ2-6; tentative D call: TRBD2 (6 bases). This CDR3 is built from 19 residues. With 3 bases removed from V and 0 bases from J, the gap between germline ends came to 19 bases. Germline assignment: CDR1 SGHRS and CDR2 YFSETQ. The DNA for the CDR3 is TGCGCCAGCAGCTGGGCGGTGCGGGACCTTAGCTCTGGGGCCAACGTCCTGACTTTC. Protein sequence: CASSWAVRDLSSGANVLTF.

The genes are TRBV6-5 and TRBJ1-2; TRBD1 might be the D (6 bases). The CDR3 is 12 amino acids. Germline V gene data show CDR1 as MNHEY and CDR2 as SVGAGI. The V end lost 4 bases, the J end lost 6 bases, and 9 bases lay between the germline ends. CDR3 bases: TGTGCCAGCAGTTTTACAGGGAATGGCTACACCTTC. Translation gives CASSFTGNGYTF.

This chain uses TRBV7-9 with TRBJ2-1; no clear D gene. This CDR3 is built from 12 residues. Trimming removed 1 base from V and 9 bases from J, with 7 bases in between. Germline CDR1 SEHNR, CDR2 FQNEAQ (reference sequence). The CDR3 coding sequence is TGTGCCAGCAGCTTAGTCGCTTCTGAGCAGTTCTTC. It is translated as CASSLVASEQFF.

Only a few counts were recorded for this clone. The chain has TRBV11-3 and TRBJ2-2, with D possibly being TRBD2 (5 bases). Trimming shortened V by 0 bases and J by 2 bases, and 16 bases separated the two germline ends. The CDR3 covers 18 residues. The germline V gene has CDR1 SGHNT and CDR2 YENEEA. DNA for the CDR3: TGTGCCAGCAGCTTAGATAGTAGGTTTCGGGGAAACACCGGGGAGCTGTTTTTT. Translating it yields CASSLDSRFRGNTGELFF.

This rearrangement joins TRBV7-9 to TRBJ2-7, with D possibly being TRBD1 (6 bases). The CDR3 extends over 13 amino acids. The V and J ends lost 0 bases and 9 bases respectively, with 12 bases between them. Germline-derived CDR1 and CDR2 are SEHNR and FQNEAQ (reference sequence). The CDR3 loop is CASSLATGPRQYF. The CDR3 DNA sequence: TGTGCCAGCAGCTTAGCGACAGGCCCACGGCAGTACTTC.

This chain uses TRBV4-2 with TRBJ2-7; possible D gene TRBD2, 6 bases. This CDR3 has 14 amino acids. From germline, CDR1 is LGHNA and CDR2 YNFKEQ. Deletions cut 1 base from V and 3 bases from J, with 10 bases between. In DNA, the CDR3 is TGTGCCAGCAGCCAAGTAGGGACTGGCTACGAGCAGTACTTC. This gives the protein CASSQVGTGYEQYF.

The chain links TRBV2 to TRBJ2-7; 8 bases agree with TRBD1. The ends lost 7 bases at V and 3 bases at J; junction bases unmatched: 5. Germline V gene lookup returns CDR1 SNHLY and CDR2 FYNNEI. The CDR3 runs to 13 residues. The CDR3 DNA sequence: TGTGCCAGCACTCCGGGACAGGTCTACGAGCAGTACTTC. Amino acid sequence: CASTPGQVYEQYF.

The V and J genes are TRBV29-1 and TRBJ2-5; the match to TRBD1 covers 11 bases. Germline CDR1 is SQVTM and CDR2 is ANQGSEA. The CDR3 length is 16 residues. Written as DNA, the CDR3 is TGCAGTCTCACCCCCCACGGGACAGGGGGTCGAGAGACCCAGTACTTC. It encodes CSLTPHGTGGRETQYF.

The chain recombines TRBV11-2 with TRBJ1-1; the D gene is possibly TRBD1 (5 bases). The V gene's germline CDR1 is SGHAT and CDR2 FQNNGV. V was cut by 1 base and J by 6 bases, with 15 bases left in between. There are 15 residues in the CDR3. The CDR3 bases are TGTGCCAGCAGCTTAGTGTCGGGGGGTCTACCTGAAGCTTTCTTT. The encoded protein is CASSLVSGGLPEAFF. The full variable domain, with the rest looked up from reference TRBV11-2 and TRBJ1-1, is EAGVAQSPRYKIIEKRQSVAFWCNPISGHATLYWYQQILGQGPKLLIQFQNNGVVDDSQLPKDRFSAERLKGVDSTLKIQPAKLEDSAVYLCASSLVSGGLPEAFFGQGTRLTVV.

The chain carries TRBV4-1 and TRBJ1-4; a weak D match, TRBD1 (6 bases). The V end lost 1 base, the J end lost 3 bases, and 9 bases lay between the germline ends. The CDR3 covers 15 residues. Germline V gives CDR1 MGHRA, CDR2 YSYEKL. CDR3 nucleotides: TGCGCCAGCAGCCAAGTCCCAGGGGCTAATGAAAAACTGTTTTTT. This codes for CASSQVPGANEKLFF.

This clone was detected once. V is TRBV15 and J is TRBJ2-5; tentatively, D is TRBD1 (5 bases). The CDR3 covers 14 residues. Germline V gene lookup returns CDR1 LNHNV and CDR2 YYDKDF (reference sequence). The germline V and J ends were trimmed by 1 base and 2 bases, with 8 bases remaining between them. The CDR3 DNA reads as TGTGCCACCAGCAGAGCGCCAGGGCAAGAGACCCAGTACTTC. Its protein is CATSRAPGQETQYF.

The rearrangement links TRBV5-1 to TRBJ2-2; possibly TRBD1 for D (6 bases). Germline V gene data show CDR1 as SGHRS and CDR2 as YFSETQ. Trimming left V 1 base short and J 0 bases short, with 13 bases between. This CDR3 is built from 17 residues. As DNA, the CDR3 is TGCGCCAGCAGCTTGTTGTCCCGGACAGCGAACACCGGGGAGCTGTTTTTT. It is translated as CASSLLSRTANTGELFF.

The sample holds a few counts of this clone. The chain couples TRBV6-1 to TRBJ1-4; D is ambiguous. Germline assignment: CDR1 MNHNS and CDR2 SASEGT. This CDR3 is 14 amino acids long. Trimming stripped 2 bases from V and 7 bases from J, with 11 bases between. As DNA, the CDR3 is TGTGCCAGCAGTGAAATGCGGACTGCTGAAAAACTGTTTTTT. Amino acids: CASSEMRTAEKLFF.

This clone was seen only a few times. The chain recombines TRBV4-2 with TRBJ2-7, with 7 bases lining up with TRBD1. This CDR3 region has 13 residues. V trimming: 6 bases; J trimming: 1 base; junction bases outside the gene matches: 3. Per the germline V gene, CDR1 is LGHNA and CDR2 is YNFKEQ. The chain's CDR3 is CASSPGGSYEQYF. CDR3 sequence (DNA): TGTGCCAGCAGTCCAGGGGGATCCTACGAGCAGTACTTC.

The rearrangement links TRBV19 to TRBJ1-5; tentative D call: TRBD1 (6 bases). There are 15 residues in the CDR3. Germline assignment: CDR1 LNHDA and CDR2 SQIVND (reference sequence). V lost 6 bases and J lost 0, with 12 bases in between. The chain's CDR3 is CASRGHQASNQPQHF. DNA of the CDR3: TGTGCCAGTAGGGGACACCAGGCTAGCAATCAGCCCCAGCATTTT.

The chain uses TRBV5-6 and TRBJ2-3; 12 bases match TRBD2. Trimming cost V 6 bases and J 9 bases; bases outside gene matches: 8. The CDR3 is 14 residues long. From germline, CDR1 is SGHDT and CDR2 YYEEEE. CDR3 in amino acids: CASIQTSGGDTQYF. The CDR3 DNA is TGTGCCAGCATACAGACTAGCGGGGGTGACACGCAGTATTTT.

The chain joins TRBV19 to TRBJ2-3; D unclear. Germline loops: CDR1 LNHDA, CDR2 SQIVND (reference sequence). Trimming stripped 6 bases from V and 3 bases from J, with 7 bases between. The CDR3 spans 12 residues. The CDR3 is CASSTLTDTQYF. The CDR3 nucleotides are TGTGCCAGTAGCACTCTGACAGATACGCAGTATTTT. The full variable domain, in which reference TRBV19 and TRBJ2-3 provide the parts outside the CDR3, is DGGITQSPKYLFRKEGQNVTLSCEQNLNHDAMYWYRQDPGQGLRLIYYSQIVNDFQKGDIAEGYSVSREKKESFPLTVTSAQKNPTAFYLCASSTLTDTQYFGPGTRLTVL.

This rearrangement joins TRBV9 to TRBJ2-4; 9 positions agree with TRBD2. The CDR3 contains 13 residues. V shed 4 bases, J shed 11 bases, and the junction held 7 bases outside the gene matches. The germline gives CDR1 SGDLS, CDR2 YYNGEE. CDR3 DNA: TGTGCCAGCAGCCCAGGGATAGCGGGGGTTCAGTACTTC. Encoded protein: CASSPGIAGVQYF.

The V call is TRBV7-9, the J call TRBJ2-5; 10 positions agree with TRBD1. The CDR3 length is 16 residues. Germline V CDR1 and CDR2: SEHNR, FQNEAQ (reference sequence). V shed 3 bases, J shed 5 bases, and the junction held 9 bases outside the gene matches. The chain's CDR3 is CASSFPGQGIRETQYF. DNA of the CDR3: TGTGCCAGCAGCTTCCCGGGACAGGGGATTAGGGAGACCCAGTACTTC. The entire variable domain, with the rest obtained from reference TRBV7-9 and TRBJ2-5, is as follows: DTGVSQNPRHKITKRGQNVTFRCDPISEHNRLYWYRQTLGQGPEFLTYFQNEAQLEKSRLLSDRFSAERPKGSFSTLEIQRTEQGDSAMYLCASSFPGQGIRETQYFGPGTRLLVL.

The V gene is TRBV19, the J gene TRBJ2-7, with 8 bases matching TRBD1. V trimming: 1 base; J trimming: 0 bases; junction bases outside the gene matches: 2. CDR3 size: 15 residues. CDR1 and CDR2 from the germline V gene are LNHDA and SQIVND (reference sequence). The CDR3 here is CASSIGDRTSYEQYF. The DNA for the CDR3 is TGTGCCAGTAGTATAGGGGACAGGACCTCCTACGAGCAGTACTTC.

V and J are TRBV7-9 and TRBJ2-1; 8 bases map to TRBD1. CDR1 and CDR2 (germline): SEHNR, FQNEAQ (reference sequence). V shed 6 bases, J shed 2 bases, and the junction held 6 bases outside the gene matches. This CDR3 comprises 15 residues. CDR3: CASRRDRSAYNEQFF. In DNA, the CDR3 is TGTGCCAGCAGACGGGACAGGTCGGCCTACAATGAGCAGTTCTTC.